The rows below give T cell receptor beta chains drawn from one sample of a study of identical twins. TCRdb analysed the 5' RACE reads with MiXCR anew, one entry per CDR3 protein. This table has around 530,000 distinct CDR3 sequences, about 16% appearing once. This sample was shared with a second study, whose subject was yellow fever vaccine responses in identical twins.

Sequenced input: CD4+ T cells sorted from blood. The receptors here all came from a woman in her late teens or twenties in good health. Each CDR3 is given with its conserved first and last residue. The order of the fields is J gene, V gene, CDR3 protein.

TRBJ1-5 | TRBV7-2 | CASSLDPSKQPQHF
TRBJ2-5 | TRBV29-1 | CSLGLAQETQYF
TRBJ2-1 | TRBV20-1 | CSARDLGDQFF
TRBJ2-7 | TRBV28 | CASSSGDRRGYEQYF
TRBJ2-1 | TRBV2 | CASSDLSLGQFF
TRBJ2-1 | TRBV7-2 | CASSYGRSRYFEQFF
TRBJ2-1 | TRBV20-1 | CSASHPTRYEQFF
TRBJ2-7 | TRBV7-9 | CASSFGTPQQYF
TRBJ2-1 | TRBV12-3/TRBV12-4 | CASSSGLAGGQTYNEQFF
TRBJ2-3 | TRBV10-3 | CAISESLTSRGSQYF
TRBJ2-1 | TRBV21-1 | CASSKEGGYNEQFF
TRBJ2-1 | TRBV18 | CASSPNSRMNHEQFF
TRBJ2-1 | TRBV6-5 | CASSSAGGYNEQFF
TRBJ2-3 | TRBV20-1 | CSADGGQTSSTDTQYF
TRBJ2-2 | TRBV7-3 | CASSSQRVGELFF
TRBJ2-2 | TRBV7-2 | CASSLVPANTGELFF